This T cell receptor (beta chain) is drawn from a study of identical twins (dated by TCRdb to the mid-2010s). Regarding the study in general: TCR alpha and beta repertoires from monozygotic twins, unrelated adults of various ages and cord blood were deep-sequenced to test whether fetal clonotypes persist. Replicate twin experiments were performed at different times using different library preparation protocols to rule out contamination.

Libraries were constructed by 5' RACE. These reads were obtained on an Illumina HiSeq 2000. A universal primer binding site was introduced by template switching, and a unique molecular identifier was present in the final cDNA, enabling accurate counting of TCR cDNA molecules. Specific primers in the conserved constant-segment region were used to synthesize first-strand cDNA for the TCR alpha and beta chains. To control for contamination, every cDNA library was double barcoded, receiving both a SMART-Mk sample barcode and Illumina barcodes. TruSeq adapter sequences along with Illumina sample barcodes were introduced in two successive PCR steps. The TCR alpha and beta cDNA libraries were sequenced on the Illumina HiSeq platform using custom primers. As for the authors' bioinformatics: MiGEC processed the raw reads to extract unique molecular identifiers, while MiXCR was used to determine the CDR3 positions. For each individual, recombination models were inferred using an EM algorithm with the repgenHMM and IGoR tools. The tcR package in R was used for shared clonotype analysis, with sharing normalized by the product of cloneset sizes. To study raw recombination without the effects of thymic and clonal selection, out-of-frame nonproductive sequences were analyzed. TCRdb trimmed the raw reads at Q25, called clones with MiXCR and kept productive beta chains. Rows are combined by CDR3 protein, so each entry shows the most common genes and DNA. The V and J calls and clone size are TCRdb's, not the authors'. This sample gives fewer than 550,000 distinct CDR3 sequences in total; about 13% of them show up just once. 0.8% to 1% of the sample rests with the top ten.

Paper-wide results and their limitations: Invariant T cells such as MAIT and iNKT could partly confound zero-insertion analyses, although diverse VJ usage argued against such confounding for most clonotypes. Compared with coincidental sharing between unrelated individuals, out-of-frame TCR alpha sequences shared between twins showed an excess of sequences with low generation probability. In monozygotic twins, out-of-frame TCR alpha sharing was systematically underestimated by recombination models, although the models agreed with sharing between unrelated individuals. Fewer insertions were carried by abundant cord blood beta clonotypes, a similar but weaker trend appeared in young adult naive repertoires, and no such trend appeared in memory repertoires. Because the same donors could not be followed over many years, the conclusions relied on cross-sectional statistical analysis. Excess twin sharing in beta out-of-frame sequences was weaker because fewer shared sequences lowered the signal-to-noise ratio.

All donors were healthy Caucasians. Three pairs of female monozygotic twins, all aged roughly 18 to 29 years, made up the twin cohort. Positive isolation kits from Invitrogen were used to isolate the CD4+ and CD8+ T cell populations. This clonotype was seen a few times. The specificity of this receptor is unknown. No base quality values were provided; no much bigger clone lies one nucleotide off. CDR1 and CDR2 were assigned from the germline V gene (reference sequence) as MNHEY and SMNVEV. The CDR3 numbers 17 residues from cysteine through phenylalanine. Of all the DNA, just the CDR3 is kept, 51 bases in frame from base 1. Clipping removes 4 bases from V and 0 bases from J, with 5 as the unmatched junction base count. These data were also filed under a second study, of yellow fever vaccine responses in identical twins. The second study's paper adds: According to the authors, in identical twins the way T cells responded to vaccination appeared partly convergent and partly personalized. The study precisely tracked vaccine-responding T cell clones in identical twins.

Sequenced: CD4+ T cells sorted from blood. This TCR was recovered from a woman aged 18-30 years in good health. The rearranged segments are TRBV27 and TRBJ2-6, with 8 junctional bases fitting TRBD1. Here the CDR3 is given as CASSSGTGYSGANVLTF. The DNA reads as follows: TGTGCCAGCAGTTCCGGGACAGGATACTCTGGGGCCAACGTCCTGACTTTC.